These 16 T cell receptor beta chains came from one sample sequenced in a study of CD8+CD57+ T cells in acquired aplastic anemia. For CDR3 and TCR beta VDJ profiling, genomic DNA was the template used. TCRdb reanalysed the reads using MiXCR and keeps one entry per CDR3 protein. Of 80,000 or so distinct CDR3 sequences listed, about 45% are singletons. The sequenced sample consisted of sorted CD4+, CD8+, or CD8+CD57+ T cells (not recorded which) from PBMCs. These receptors originate from a human donor in good health, serving as a control.

This clonotype was detected ten times or more. This chain joins TRBV15 and TRBJ1-1, with 8 bases fitting TRBD1. Germline V gene data show CDR1 as LNHNV and CDR2 as YYDKDF (reference sequence). The CDR3 sequence is 15 residues long. The V gene end was trimmed by 1 base and the J gene end by 3 bases; junction bases not matched to a gene: 4. The CDR3 DNA reads as TGTGCCACCAGCAGAGGACAGGGGTTTGACACTGAAGCTTTCTTT. Its translation is CATSRGQGFDTEAFF.

This clonotype was observed a single time. The chain recombines TRBV7-6 with TRBJ2-5, with 8 bases identical to TRBD1. The V gene end was trimmed by 3 bases and the J gene end by 5 bases; junction bases not matched to a gene: 8. Germline V gene data show CDR1 as SGHVS and CDR2 as FNYEAQ. This CDR3 contains 15 residues. CDR3 sequence (DNA): TGTGCCAGCAGCTTTGGCCAGGGGGCGGGGGAGACCCAGTACTTC. Its translation is CASSFGQGAGETQYF.

As regards this clonotype: Since a much larger clone is just one base distant, this may be a read error. The final CDR3 position lacks the conserved phenylalanine or tryptophan, pointing to a likely read error. The chain carries TRBV7-9 and TRBJ2-7; D perhaps matches TRBD2 (6 bases). Germline V gene lookup returns CDR1 SEHNR and CDR2 FQNEAQ (reference sequence). The V and J ends lost 5 bases and 4 bases respectively, with 12 bases between them. The CDR3 length is 13 residues. In DNA, the CDR3 is TGTGCCAGCAGCCGGGGACTTTCTTACGAGCAGTACTCC. Translated: CASSRGLSYEQYS.

A single count supports this clonotype. V usage is TRBV7-2 and J usage is TRBJ1-1; D uncertain. Trimming removed 1 base from V and 7 bases from J, with 13 bases in between. The CDR3 has 14 amino acids. Germline V gene lookup returns CDR1 SGHTA and CDR2 FQGNSA. In nucleotides, the CDR3 is TGTGCCAGCAGCTTAGAACAGTTCCGAGGTGAAGCTTTCTTT. Its protein is CASSLEQFRGEAFF.

This clonotype turned up a few times. The V and J genes are TRBV6-1 and TRBJ2-1, with D uncertain. The CDR3 sequence is 11 residues long. Germline V lookup: CDR1 MNHNS, CDR2 SASEGT. Trimming left V 5 bases short and J 7 bases short, with 6 bases between. DNA of the CDR3: TGTGCCAGCAGTATAATGAATGAGCAGTTCTTC. As protein: CASSIMNEQFF.

This clonotype was counted many times. The V and J genes are TRBV2 and TRBJ2-1; the D gene could be TRBD1 or TRBD2 (5 bases each). CDR1 is SNHLY, CDR2 FYNNEI, per germline. Trimming cost V 5 bases and J 8 bases, with 10 bases left between them. The CDR3 contains 12 residues. CDR3 coding DNA: TGTGCCAGCAGTCCTCGGGGCGATGAGCAGTTCTTC. Encoded protein: CASSPRGDEQFF.

The rearrangement uses TRBV30 and TRBJ2-2; tentative D call: TRBD2 (5 bases). V was clipped by 7 bases and J by 2 bases, with 14 bases between them. The CDR3 length is 14 residues. Germline CDR1 and CDR2: GTSNPN and SVGIG (reference sequence). The CDR3: CAFPRGTNTGELFF. As DNA, the CDR3 is TGTGCCTTCCCTCGGGGAACCAACACCGGGGAGCTGTTTTTT.

The gene calls are TRBV25-1 and TRBJ2-3; TRBD2 might be the D (6 bases). CDR3 length equals 14 residues. CDR1 is MGHDK and CDR2 is SYGVNS in the germline V gene. Trimming left V 8 bases short and J 2 bases short, with 14 bases between. The CDR3 region has the DNA TGTGCCAGCTCCCTCCCACTAGCCACAGATACGCAGTATTTT. Amino acids: CASSLPLATDTQYF.

This clonotype came up a few times. This may be a read error: a much more frequent sequence differs by one nucleotide. CDR3 nucleotide sequence: TGTGCCAGTAGTATAGATCAGGCAGGGTGGGGTGAAGCTTTCTTT. It yields the protein CASSIDQAGWGEAFF. The chain has TRBV19 and TRBJ1-1, with TRBD1 as a possible D gene (5 bases). Trimming left V 0 bases short and J 7 bases short, with 15 bases between. Germline V gives CDR1 LNHDA, CDR2 SQIVND (reference sequence). The length of the CDR3 is 15 residues.

In its sample, this clonotype was seen a few times. V is TRBV27 and J is TRBJ2-2, with TRBD2 as a possible D gene (5 bases). Germline V gives CDR1 MNHEY, CDR2 SMNVEV (reference sequence). Between the trimmed V and J ends, which lost 5 bases and 5 bases, there was a span of 9 bases. This CDR3 has 13 residues. The CDR3 DNA follows: TGTGCCAGCAGTCTAAGAGGGACCGGGGAGCTGTTTTTT. It yields the protein CASSLRGTGELFF.

Only one count was recorded for this clonotype. A much larger clone sits a single nucleotide away, making a read error possible. This sequence joins TRBV20-1 and TRBJ2-3; no clear D. TRBJ1-5 explains the end of the DNA better; the J call may be wrong. This CDR3 contains 15 residues. Germline CDR1 DFQATT, CDR2 SNEGSKA (reference sequence). DNA for the CDR3: TGCAGTGCTGAACAACGGGAGGGAGGCCCAGATACGCAGCATTTT. Protein product: CSAEQREGGPDTQHF.

The rearrangement joins TRBV25-1 to TRBJ1-1; possible D gene TRBD1, 6 bases. The CDR3 sequence is 14 residues long. V was cut by 4 bases and J by 0 bases, with 9 bases left in between. Germline CDR1 and CDR2: MGHDK and SYGVNS. The CDR3 loop is CASSVEGVNTEAFF. Written as DNA, the CDR3 is TGTGCCAGCAGTGTTGAGGGGGTGAACACTGAAGCTTTCTTT.

This clonotype was recorded at least ten times. The CDR3 DNA reads as TGTGCCAGCAGCTTAACGACTAGCTCTAGCACAGATACGCAGTATTTT. It translates to CASSLTTSSSTDTQYF. The chain carries TRBV7-6 and TRBJ2-3; TRBD2 matches 7 bases. The CDR3 has 16 residues. V gave up 2 bases and J gave up 0 bases; unmatched junction bases: 5. Germline V gene data show CDR1 as SGHVS and CDR2 as FNYEAQ. Full variable domain (remainder filled in from reference TRBV7-6 and TRBJ2-3): GAGVSQSPRYKVTKRGQDVALRCDPISGHVSLYWYRQALGQGPEFLTYFNYEAQQDKSGLPNDRFSAERPEGSISTLTIQRTEQRDSAMYRCASSLTTSSSTDTQYFGPGTRLTVL.

This chain uses TRBV15 with TRBJ1-2, with D perhaps TRBD1 (5 bases). Trimming removed 4 bases from V and 4 bases from J, with 13 bases in between. There are 14 residues in the CDR3. The germline V gene has CDR1 LNHNV and CDR2 YYDKDF (reference sequence). The CDR3 region is CATSNPGMSYGYTF. CDR3 bases: TGTGCCACCAGCAATCCAGGGATGAGCTATGGCTACACCTTC.

The CDR3 sequence is CASSSGEQFF. CDR3 sequence (DNA): TGTGCCAGCAGCTCGGGGGAGCAGTTCTTC. The genes are TRBV10-3 and TRBJ2-1; D might be TRBD2 (5 bases). The CDR3 extends over 10 amino acids. Per germline, CDR1 ENHRY and CDR2 SYGVKD. Trimming pared 10 bases from V and 10 bases from J, leaving 11 bases between.

This clonotype appeared a few times. A clone one base away is much larger, so this may be a read error. The chain is built from TRBV24-1 and TRBJ1-1, with a tentative D call TRBD1 (5 bases). Trimming pared 7 bases from V and 2 bases from J, leaving 28 bases between. Germline V gene lookup returns CDR1 KGHDR and CDR2 SFDVKD. The CDR3 spans 19 residues. Here the CDR3 reads CATSGPNAIRVVANTEAFF. The CDR3 DNA sequence: TGTGCCACCAGCGGTCCCAACGCCATCAGGGTCGTGGCCAACACTGAAGCTTTCTTT.